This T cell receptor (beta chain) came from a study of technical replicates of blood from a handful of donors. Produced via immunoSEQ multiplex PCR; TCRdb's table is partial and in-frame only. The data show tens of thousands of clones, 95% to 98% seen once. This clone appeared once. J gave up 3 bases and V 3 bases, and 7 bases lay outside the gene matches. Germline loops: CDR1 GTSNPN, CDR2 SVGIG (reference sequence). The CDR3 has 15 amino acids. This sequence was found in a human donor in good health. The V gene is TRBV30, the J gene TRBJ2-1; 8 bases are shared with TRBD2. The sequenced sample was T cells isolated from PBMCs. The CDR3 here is CAWRALADNYNEQFF. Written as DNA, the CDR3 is TGTGCCTGGAGGGCACTAGCGGATAACTACAATGAGCAGTTCTTC. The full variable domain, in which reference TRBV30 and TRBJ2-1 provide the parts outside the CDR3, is SQTIHQWPATLVQPVGSPLSLECTVEGTSNPNLYWYRQAAGRGLQLLFYSVGIGQISSEVPQNLSASRPQDRQFILSSKKLLLSDSGFYLCAWRALADNYNEQFFGPGTRLTVL.